The clone carrying this TCR beta chain was seen just once. Antigen: not known. Sequenced by immunoSEQ multiplex PCR; TCRdb stores in-frame clones only, minus some. The sample lists approximately 710,000 clones, 90% occurring once. Study donors comprised healthy, HIV-negative adults devoid of recent acute infection or vaccination. This sample is drawn from a study of shared clonotypes between healthy human individuals. About the research overall: A donor's plate count was three for CD4 naive and three for CD4 memory; CD8 naive had two and CD8 memory one. Notes on the study in general: Sampling was confined to blood; repertoires within tissues likely differ.

The sequenced sample was memory CD8+ T cells from PBMCs. Described subset: CD45RO+ cells pooled with CCR7-negative TemRA cells. The clonotype originates from a man between 18 and 29 years old in good health. Some clones in this sample may be carry-over from other donors' samples.

The DNA of the CDR3 is TGTGCCAGCAGTTTATCGGTTAGTCAGCCCCAGCATTTT. This encodes CASSLSVSQPQHF. V is TRBV27 and J is TRBJ1-5; D not certain. This CDR3 is 13 amino acids long. The V gene's germline CDR1 is MNHEY and CDR2 SMNVEV (reference sequence). The ends were cut back, 0 bases at V and 6 bases at J, with 6 bases in the middle.